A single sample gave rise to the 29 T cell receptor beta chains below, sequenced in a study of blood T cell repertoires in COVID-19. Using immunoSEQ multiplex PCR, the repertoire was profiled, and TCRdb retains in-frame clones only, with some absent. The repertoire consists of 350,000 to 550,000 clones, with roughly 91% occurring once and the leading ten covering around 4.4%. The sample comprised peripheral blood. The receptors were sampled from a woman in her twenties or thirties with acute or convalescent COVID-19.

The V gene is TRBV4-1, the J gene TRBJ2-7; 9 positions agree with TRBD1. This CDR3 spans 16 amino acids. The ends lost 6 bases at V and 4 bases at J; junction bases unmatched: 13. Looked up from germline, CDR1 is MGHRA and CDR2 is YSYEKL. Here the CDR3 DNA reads TGCGCCAGCAGACCTGAACCGGGACAGGGTTGGTACGAGCAGTACTTC. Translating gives CASRPEPGQGWYEQYF.

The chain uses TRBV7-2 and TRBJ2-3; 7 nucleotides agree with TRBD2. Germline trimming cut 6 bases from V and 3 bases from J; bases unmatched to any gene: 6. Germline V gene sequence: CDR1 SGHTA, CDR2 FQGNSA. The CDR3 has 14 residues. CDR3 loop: CASSRGLVTDTQYF. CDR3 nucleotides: TGTGCCAGCAGTCGAGGACTAGTGACAGATACGCAGTATTTT.

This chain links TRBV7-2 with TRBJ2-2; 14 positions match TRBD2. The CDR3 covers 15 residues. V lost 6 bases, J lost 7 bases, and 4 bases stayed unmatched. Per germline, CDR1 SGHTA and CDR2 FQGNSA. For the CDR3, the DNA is TGTGCCAGCAGTAGGACTAGCGGGGGGCTCGGGGAGCTGTTTTTT. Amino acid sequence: CASSRTSGGLGELFF.

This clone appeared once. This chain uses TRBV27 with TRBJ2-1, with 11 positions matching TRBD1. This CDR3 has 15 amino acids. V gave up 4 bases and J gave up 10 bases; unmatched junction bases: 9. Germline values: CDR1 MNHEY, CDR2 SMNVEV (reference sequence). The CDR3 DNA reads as TGTGCCAGCAGTTCCGGACAGGGGGCGGGTGGGGAGCAGTTCTTC. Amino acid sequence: CASSSGQGAGGEQFF.

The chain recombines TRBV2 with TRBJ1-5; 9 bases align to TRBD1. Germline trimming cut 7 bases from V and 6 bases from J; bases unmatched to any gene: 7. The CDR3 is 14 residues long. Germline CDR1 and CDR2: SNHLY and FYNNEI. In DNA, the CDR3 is TGTGCCAGCAAGGGGGGGACAGGGAGTCAGCCCCAGCATTTT. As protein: CASKGGTGSQPQHF.

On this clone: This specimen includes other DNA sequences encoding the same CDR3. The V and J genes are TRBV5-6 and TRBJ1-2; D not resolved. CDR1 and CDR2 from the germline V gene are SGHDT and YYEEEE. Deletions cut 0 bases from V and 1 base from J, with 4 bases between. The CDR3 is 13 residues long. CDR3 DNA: TGTGCCAGCAGCTTGGGAGGTAACTATGGCTACACCTTC. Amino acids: CASSLGGNYGYTF.

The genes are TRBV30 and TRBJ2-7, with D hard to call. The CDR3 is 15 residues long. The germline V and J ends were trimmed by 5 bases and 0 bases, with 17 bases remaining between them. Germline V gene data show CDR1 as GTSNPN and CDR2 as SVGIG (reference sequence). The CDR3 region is CAWDGTAGNSYEQYF. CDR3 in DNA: TGTGCCTGGGATGGTACCGCAGGAAACTCCTACGAGCAGTACTTC.

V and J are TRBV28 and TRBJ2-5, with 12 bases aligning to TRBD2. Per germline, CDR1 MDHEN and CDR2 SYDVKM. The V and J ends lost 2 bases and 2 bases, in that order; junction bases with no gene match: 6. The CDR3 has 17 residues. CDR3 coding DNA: TGTGCCAGCAGTTTACTAGCGGGGGGGCCCGAGCAAGAGACCCAGTACTTC. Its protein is CASSLLAGGPEQETQYF.

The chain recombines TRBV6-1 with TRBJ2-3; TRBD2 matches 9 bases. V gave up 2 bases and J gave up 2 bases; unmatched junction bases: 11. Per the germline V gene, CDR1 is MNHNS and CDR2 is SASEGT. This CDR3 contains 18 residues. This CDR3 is CASSERRGGLRVTDTQYF. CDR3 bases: TGTGCCAGCAGTGAACGGCGGGGGGGCCTTCGGGTCACAGATACGCAGTATTTT.

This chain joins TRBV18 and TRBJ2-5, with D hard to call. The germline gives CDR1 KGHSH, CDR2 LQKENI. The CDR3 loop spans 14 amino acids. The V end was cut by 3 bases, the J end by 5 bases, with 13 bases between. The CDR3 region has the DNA TGTGCCAGCTCACCCAGCCGGGTCGGGGAGACCCAGTACTTC. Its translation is CASSPSRVGETQYF.

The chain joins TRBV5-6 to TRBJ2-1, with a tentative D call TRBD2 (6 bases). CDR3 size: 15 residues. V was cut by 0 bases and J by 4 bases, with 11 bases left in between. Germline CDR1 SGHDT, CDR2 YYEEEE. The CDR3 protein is CASSLVASAYNEQFF. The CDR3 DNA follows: TGTGCCAGCAGCTTGGTTGCTAGCGCATACAATGAGCAGTTCTTC.

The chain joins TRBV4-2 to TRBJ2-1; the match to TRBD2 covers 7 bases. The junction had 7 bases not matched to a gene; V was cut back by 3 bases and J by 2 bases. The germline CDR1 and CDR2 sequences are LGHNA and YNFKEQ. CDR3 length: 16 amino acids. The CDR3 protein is CASSHPLGGTYNEQFF. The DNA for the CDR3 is TGTGCCAGCAGCCATCCCCTGGGGGGGACCTACAATGAGCAGTTCTTC.

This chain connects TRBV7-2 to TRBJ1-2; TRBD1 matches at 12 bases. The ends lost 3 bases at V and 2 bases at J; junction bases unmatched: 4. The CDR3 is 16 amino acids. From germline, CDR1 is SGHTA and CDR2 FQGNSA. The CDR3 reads CASSFGTGGLNYGYTF. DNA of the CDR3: TGTGCCAGCAGCTTTGGGACAGGGGGCCTGAACTATGGCTACACCTTC.

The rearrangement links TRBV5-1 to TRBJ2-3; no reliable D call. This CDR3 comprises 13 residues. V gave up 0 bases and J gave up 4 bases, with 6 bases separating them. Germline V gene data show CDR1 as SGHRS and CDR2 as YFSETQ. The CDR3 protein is CASSLDRADTQYF. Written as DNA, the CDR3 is TGCGCCAGCAGCTTGGACCGAGCAGATACGCAGTATTTT.

CDR3 amino acids: CASSLGTGGQGGELFF. The CDR3 DNA sequence: TGCGCCAGCAGCTTGGGGACAGGCGGACAGGGCGGGGAGCTGTTTTTT. V usage is TRBV5-1 and J usage is TRBJ2-2; TRBD1 agrees at 8 bases. This CDR3 spans 16 amino acids. CDR1 SGHRS and CDR2 YFSETQ come from the germline V gene. V lost 0 bases, J lost 7 bases, and 8 bases stayed unmatched.

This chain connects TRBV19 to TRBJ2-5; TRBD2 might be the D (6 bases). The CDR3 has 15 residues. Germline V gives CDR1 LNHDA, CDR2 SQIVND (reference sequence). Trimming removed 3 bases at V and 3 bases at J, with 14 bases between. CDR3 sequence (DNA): TGTGCCAGTAGTATCGGTCGGGGACTGAAAGAGACCCAGTACTTC. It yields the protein CASSIGRGLKETQYF.

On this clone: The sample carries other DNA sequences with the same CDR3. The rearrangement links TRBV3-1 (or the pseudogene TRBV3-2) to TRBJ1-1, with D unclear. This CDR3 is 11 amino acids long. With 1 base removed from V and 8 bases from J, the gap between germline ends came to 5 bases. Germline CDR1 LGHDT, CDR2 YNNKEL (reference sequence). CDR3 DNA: TGTGCCAGCAGCCAAGGGGCAGAAGCTTTCTTT. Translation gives CASSQGAEAFF.

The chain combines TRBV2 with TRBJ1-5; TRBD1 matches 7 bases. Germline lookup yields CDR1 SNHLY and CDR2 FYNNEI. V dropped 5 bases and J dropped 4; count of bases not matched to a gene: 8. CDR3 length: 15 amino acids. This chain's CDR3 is CASSQTGVQNQPQHF. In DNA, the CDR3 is TGTGCCAGCAGTCAAACAGGGGTGCAAAATCAGCCCCAGCATTTT.

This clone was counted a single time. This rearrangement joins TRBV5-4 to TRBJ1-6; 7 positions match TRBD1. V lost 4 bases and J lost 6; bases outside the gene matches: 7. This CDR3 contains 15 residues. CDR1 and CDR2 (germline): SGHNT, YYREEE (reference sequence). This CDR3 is CASSHGTEFNSPLHF. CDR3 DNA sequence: TGTGCCAGCAGCCACGGGACAGAATTTAATTCACCCCTCCACTTT.

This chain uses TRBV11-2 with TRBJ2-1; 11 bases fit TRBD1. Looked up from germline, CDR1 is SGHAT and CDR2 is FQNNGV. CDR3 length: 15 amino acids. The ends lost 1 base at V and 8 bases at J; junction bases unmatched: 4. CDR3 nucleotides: TGTGCCAGCAGCTTAGTGGGACAGGGGGTTTATGAGCAGTTCTTC. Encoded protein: CASSLVGQGVYEQFF. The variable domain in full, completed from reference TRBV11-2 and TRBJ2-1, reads EAGVAQSPRYKIIEKRQSVAFWCNPISGHATLYWYQQILGQGPKLLIQFQNNGVVDDSQLPKDRFSAERLKGVDSTLKIQPAKLEDSAVYLCASSLVGQGVYEQFFGPGTRLTVL.

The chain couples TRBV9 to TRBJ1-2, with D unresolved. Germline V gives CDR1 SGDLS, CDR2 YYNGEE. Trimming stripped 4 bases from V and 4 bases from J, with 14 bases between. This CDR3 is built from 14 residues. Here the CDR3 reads CASSPQPAAYGYTF. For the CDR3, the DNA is TGTGCCAGCAGCCCGCAGCCGGCGGCCTATGGCTACACCTTC.

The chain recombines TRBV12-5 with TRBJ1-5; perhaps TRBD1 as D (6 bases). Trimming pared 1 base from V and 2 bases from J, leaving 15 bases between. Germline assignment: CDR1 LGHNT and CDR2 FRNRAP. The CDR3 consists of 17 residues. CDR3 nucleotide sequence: TGTGCTAGTGGTTTGGGGACAGCCCCTCTGGGCAATCAGCCCCAGCATTTT. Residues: CASGLGTAPLGNQPQHF.

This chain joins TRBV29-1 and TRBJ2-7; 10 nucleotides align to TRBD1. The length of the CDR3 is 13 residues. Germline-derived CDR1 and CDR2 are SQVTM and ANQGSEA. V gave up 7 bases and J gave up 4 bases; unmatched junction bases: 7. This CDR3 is CSALRDRGYEQYF. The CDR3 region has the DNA TGCAGCGCTCTCCGGGACAGGGGTTACGAGCAGTACTTC.

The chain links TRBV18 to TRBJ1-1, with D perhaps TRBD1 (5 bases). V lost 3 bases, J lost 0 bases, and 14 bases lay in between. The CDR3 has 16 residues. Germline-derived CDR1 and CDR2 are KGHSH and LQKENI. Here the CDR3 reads CASSPSEGVLNTEAFF. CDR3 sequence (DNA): TGTGCCAGCTCACCCTCTGAAGGGGTTCTGAACACTGAAGCTTTCTTT.

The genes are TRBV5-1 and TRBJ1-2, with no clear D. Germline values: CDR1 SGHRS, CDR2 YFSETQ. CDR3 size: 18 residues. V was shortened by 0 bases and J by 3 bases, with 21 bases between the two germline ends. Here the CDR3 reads CASSLALRAGQLDYGYTF. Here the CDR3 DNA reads TGCGCCAGCAGCTTGGCTTTGAGGGCTGGGCAGTTGGACTATGGCTACACCTTC.

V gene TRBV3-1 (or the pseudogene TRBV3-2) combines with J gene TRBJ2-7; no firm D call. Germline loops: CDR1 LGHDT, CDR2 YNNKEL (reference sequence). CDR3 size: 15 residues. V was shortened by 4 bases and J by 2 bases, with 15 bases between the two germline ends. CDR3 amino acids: CASSPSPRGPYEQYF. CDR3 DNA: TGTGCCAGCAGCCCCTCCCCTCGCGGCCCCTACGAGCAGTACTTC.

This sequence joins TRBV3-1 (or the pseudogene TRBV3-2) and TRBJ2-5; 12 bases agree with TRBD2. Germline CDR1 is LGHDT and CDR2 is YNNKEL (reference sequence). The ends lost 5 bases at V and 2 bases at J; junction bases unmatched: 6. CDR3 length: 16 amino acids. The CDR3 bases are TGTGCCAGCAGCGAAACACTAGCGGGGGGACAAGAGACCCAGTACTTC. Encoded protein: CASSETLAGGQETQYF.

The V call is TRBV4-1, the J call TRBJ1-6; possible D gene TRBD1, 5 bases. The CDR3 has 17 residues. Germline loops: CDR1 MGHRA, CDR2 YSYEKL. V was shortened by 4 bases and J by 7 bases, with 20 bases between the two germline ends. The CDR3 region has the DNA TGCGCCAGCAGCCCTGGGGCAGGGTCCCTGGGAAATTCACCCCTCCACTTT. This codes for CASSPGAGSLGNSPLHF.

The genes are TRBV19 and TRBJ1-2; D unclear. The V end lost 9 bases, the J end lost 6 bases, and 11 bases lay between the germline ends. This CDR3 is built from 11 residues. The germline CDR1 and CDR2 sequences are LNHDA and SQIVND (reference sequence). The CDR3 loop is CASRELHGYTF. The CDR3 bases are TGTGCCAGCCGGGAGTTACATGGCTACACCTTC. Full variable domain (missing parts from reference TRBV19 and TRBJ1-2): DGGITQSPKYLFRKEGQNVTLSCEQNLNHDAMYWYRQDPGQGLRLIYYSQIVNDFQKGDIAEGYSVSREKKESFPLTVTSAQKNPTAFYLCASRELHGYTFGSGTRLTVV.